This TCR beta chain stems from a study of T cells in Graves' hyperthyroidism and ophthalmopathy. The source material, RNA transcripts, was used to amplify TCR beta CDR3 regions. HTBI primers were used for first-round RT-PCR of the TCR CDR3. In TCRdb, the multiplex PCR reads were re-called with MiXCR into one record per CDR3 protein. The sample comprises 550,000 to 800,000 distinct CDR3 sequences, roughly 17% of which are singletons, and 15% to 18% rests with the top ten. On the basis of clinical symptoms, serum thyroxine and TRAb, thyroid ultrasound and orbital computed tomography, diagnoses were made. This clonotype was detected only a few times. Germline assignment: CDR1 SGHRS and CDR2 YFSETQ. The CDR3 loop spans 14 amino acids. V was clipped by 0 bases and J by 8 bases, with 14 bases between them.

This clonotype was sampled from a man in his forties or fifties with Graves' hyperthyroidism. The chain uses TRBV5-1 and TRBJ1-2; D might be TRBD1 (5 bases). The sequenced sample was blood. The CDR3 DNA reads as TGCGCCAGCAGCTTGGATTTATCTGGGGACGGCTACACCTTC. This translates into CASSLDLSGDGYTF.